This passage covers 21 T cell receptor beta chains from one sample sequenced in a study of blood T cells in healthy people across ages. For the second PCR, which ran for roughly 7 to 11 cycles, a sample-barcoded 5' primer and a J-beta primer mix were used. Using its own MiXCR run on the 5' RACE reads, TCRdb lists one record per CDR3 protein. The sample has more than 1 million distinct CDR3 sequences, 40% to 50% seen once. Input material: blood. Receptors were obtained from a woman aged 55 to 70 in good health.

The V and J genes are TRBV20-1 and TRBJ2-1; tentatively, D is TRBD1 (5 bases). This CDR3 is built from 11 residues. Germline values: CDR1 DFQATT, CDR2 SNEGSKA (reference sequence). V was shortened by 5 bases and J by 8 bases, with 10 bases between the two germline ends. The CDR3, as DNA: TGCAGTGCTGCGCGCAGGGATGAGCAGTTCTTC. It specifies CSAARRDEQFF.

This chain uses TRBV12-3 or TRBV12-4 with TRBJ2-5; 7 bases align to TRBD2. The CDR3 has 15 residues. After removal of 6 bases from V and 0 bases from J, the junction contained 7 bases not matched to a gene. For the CDR3, the DNA is TGTGCCAGCAGACTAGCGAGTCAGTACCAAGAGACCCAGTACTTC. It translates to CASRLASQYQETQYF.

The V and J genes are TRBV20-1 and TRBJ2-7; D is ambiguous. Germline loops: CDR1 DFQATT, CDR2 SNEGSKA (reference sequence). Trimming pared 0 bases from V and 2 bases from J, leaving 20 bases between. This CDR3 is 17 amino acids long. Here the CDR3 DNA reads TGCAGTGCTAGAGATCATATGACGGGCAGGTTGGCCTACGAGCAGTACTTC. Encoded protein: CSARDHMTGRLAYEQYF.

The chain uses TRBV9 and TRBJ2-2; weak D call: TRBD2 (5 bases). In germline, CDR1 is SGDLS, CDR2 YYNGEE. The CDR3 totals 16 residues. Trimming left V 0 bases short and J 1 base short, with 10 bases between. The CDR3 reads CASSVVSGWNTGELFF. The DNA for the CDR3 is TGTGCCAGCAGCGTAGTGAGCGGATGGAACACCGGGGAGCTGTTTTTT. The full variable domain, completed using reference TRBV9 and TRBJ2-2, is DSGVTQTPKHLITATGQRVTLRCSPRSGDLSVYWYQQSLDQGLQFLIQYYNGEERAKGNILERFSAQQFPDLHSELNLSSLELGDSALYFCASSVVSGWNTGELFFGEGSRLTVL.

This clonotype has ten or more counts. At one boundary the junction diverges from the germline segment, which might be a read error. The chain couples TRBV27 to TRBJ2-4; 9 bases fit TRBD2. CDR1 is MNHEY and CDR2 is SMNVEV in the germline V gene (reference sequence). This CDR3 contains 16 residues. CDR3 sequence (DNA): TGTGCCAGTAGTTACTACGCGGGAGGGCTTTCAGGCATTCAGTACTTC. This sequence encodes CASSYYAGGLSGIQYF.

The gene calls are TRBV9 and TRBJ2-1; no reliable D call. CDR3 size: 13 residues. Germline CDR1 SGDLS, CDR2 YYNGEE. V was trimmed by 0 bases and J by 5 bases, leaving 6 bases between them. CDR3 nucleotide sequence: TGTGCCAGCAGCGTAGCACAGAACAATGAGCAGTTCTTC. Translation gives CASSVAQNNEQFF.

This clonotype came up a few times. The chain links TRBV27 to TRBJ2-1; D unresolved. Trimming took off 3 bases at V and 0 bases at J, with 9 bases between the two ends. The CDR3 totals 15 residues. Looked up from germline, CDR1 is MNHEY and CDR2 is SMNVEV (reference sequence). The CDR3 loop reads CASSLGRTSYNEQFF. In DNA, the CDR3 is TGTGCCAGCAGTTTGGGCAGGACCTCCTACAATGAGCAGTTCTTC.

The chain has TRBV29-1 and TRBJ2-2; D unresolved. The CDR3 totals 13 residues. The V end lost 4 bases, the J end lost 4 bases, and 10 bases lay between the germline ends. Germline loops: CDR1 SQVTM, CDR2 ANQGSEA. CDR3 sequence reads: CSVGNHGTGELFF. DNA for the CDR3: TGCAGCGTTGGAAACCATGGCACCGGGGAGCTGTTTTTT.

The genes are TRBV7-2 and TRBJ1-2; D ambiguous. The CDR3 runs to 14 residues. Germline V gene lookup returns CDR1 SGHTA and CDR2 FQGNSA. V was clipped by 1 base and J by 1 base, with 7 bases between them. CDR3 region: CASSLDRLNYGYTF. CDR3 nucleotides: TGTGCCAGCAGCTTAGACAGACTTAACTATGGCTACACCTTC.

This clonotype was counted only a few times. This CDR3 is CASSSGGSSDTQYF. CDR3 nucleotides: TGTGCCAGCAGTTCAGGCGGGAGTTCAGATACGCAGTATTTT. The chain combines TRBV28 with TRBJ2-3, with 7 bases lining up with TRBD2. Germline CDR1 and CDR2: MDHEN and SYDVKM. Trimming took 4 bases from V and 4 from J; bases not matched to a gene: 5. CDR3 length: 14 amino acids.

This rearrangement joins TRBV27 to TRBJ2-7; TRBD1 matches 10 bases. The end of the DNA aligns better with TRBJ2-5, so the J call may be wrong. Germline V gives CDR1 MNHEY, CDR2 SMNVEV (reference sequence). The CDR3 extends over 15 amino acids. The CDR3 DNA reads as TGTGCCAGCAGCGAAGAGGGACAGGGGTTGGAGACCCAGTACTTC. The encoded protein is CASSEEGQGLETQYF.

This clonotype showed up just a few times. The rearrangement links TRBV9 to TRBJ2-1; D is possibly TRBD1 or TRBD2 (5 bases each). The length of the CDR3 is 15 residues. The germline CDR1 and CDR2 sequences are SGDLS and YYNGEE. Between the trimmed V and J ends, which lost 0 bases and 7 bases, there was a span of 14 bases. The CDR3 DNA is TGTGCCAGCAGCGTAGAGTTCAGGAGGACAAATGAGCAGTTCTTC. Encoded protein: CASSVEFRRTNEQFF.

V is TRBV9 and J is TRBJ1-2; 11 nucleotides line up with TRBD1. There are 17 residues in the CDR3. J was trimmed by 4 bases and V by 1 base; bases with no gene match: 9. CDR1 and CDR2 (germline): SGDLS, YYNGEE. In DNA form, the CDR3 reads TGTGCCAGCAGCGTATCCGGACAGGGGGCGCCGGGCTATGGCTACACCTTC. This translates into CASSVSGQGAPGYGYTF.

This clonotype showed up just a few times. The V call is TRBV14, the J call TRBJ1-2; D perhaps matches TRBD1 (6 bases). Germline-derived CDR1 and CDR2 are SGHDN and FVKESK. Trimming took 1 base from V and 8 from J, leaving 11 bases between them. The length of the CDR3 is 13 residues. The CDR3 DNA reads TGTGCCAGCAGCCAAGGGACAGCATGGGGCTACACCTTC. Encoded protein: CASSQGTAWGYTF. Complete variable domain (other parts from reference TRBV14 and TRBJ1-2): EAGVTQFPSHSVIEKGQTVTLRCDPISGHDNLYWYRRVMGKEIKFLLHFVKESKQDESGMPNNRFLAERTGGTYSTLKVQPAELEDSGVYFCASSQGTAWGYTFGSGTRLTVV.

This clonotype was detected a few times. The gene calls are TRBV20-1 and TRBJ2-3, with TRBD1 matching 10 bases. The ends lost 4 bases at V and 2 bases at J; junction bases unmatched: 9. This CDR3 region has 16 residues. Germline CDR1 reads DFQATT; CDR2 reads SNEGSKA (reference sequence). As DNA, the CDR3 is TGCAGTGCTATTCTACGGACAGGGGGGCCCACAGATACGCAGTATTTT. Protein product: CSAILRTGGPTDTQYF.

The rearrangement links TRBV20-1 to TRBJ1-1; D is unclear. Germline V gives CDR1 DFQATT, CDR2 SNEGSKA (reference sequence). The V and J ends lost 5 bases and 1 base respectively, with 11 bases between them. This CDR3 comprises 13 residues. CDR3 sequence reads: CSASKLGNTEAFF. The CDR3 bases are TGCAGTGCTTCTAAACTGGGGAACACTGAAGCTTTCTTT.

The chain uses TRBV4-2 and TRBJ1-2, with 8 bases aligning to TRBD1. V shed 1 base, J shed 2 bases, and the junction held 3 bases outside the gene matches. Germline values: CDR1 LGHNA, CDR2 YNFKEQ. The CDR3 length is 15 residues. The CDR3 loop is CASSQGPGGNYGYTF. CDR3 bases: TGTGCCAGCAGCCAAGGTCCAGGGGGCAACTATGGCTACACCTTC.

The rearrangement joins TRBV4-1 to TRBJ2-1; 10 bases are shared with TRBD1. Trimming at V came to 0 bases and at J to 1 base, leaving 9 bases not matched to a gene. The germline V gene encodes CDR1 MGHRA and CDR2 YSYEKL. The CDR3 runs to 19 residues. In DNA form, the CDR3 reads TGCGCCAGCAGCCAAGAAAGGGACAGGGGCCCCTTATCCTACAATGAGCAGTTCTTC. Translating it yields CASSQERDRGPLSYNEQFF.

This clonotype was seen only a few times. The J gene is TRBJ2-7, the V gene TRBV25-1; 7 nucleotides align to TRBD1. CDR1 MGHDK and CDR2 SYGVNS come from the germline V gene. With 0 bases clipped from V and 3 bases from J, the junction kept 5 bases outside the gene matches. The CDR3 spans 15 residues. The CDR3 here is CASSEYRDSHYEQYF. Here the CDR3 DNA reads TGTGCCAGCAGTGAATATCGGGACAGCCACTACGAGCAGTACTTC.

This sequence joins TRBV5-6 and TRBJ2-4, with unresolved D. V dropped 1 base and J dropped 5 bases, with 4 bases sitting between them. CDR3 length: 12 amino acids. Germline V gene sequence: CDR1 SGHDT, CDR2 YYEEEE. CDR3 protein: CASSLTENIQYF. CDR3 DNA: TGTGCCAGCAGCTTGACCGAAAACATTCAGTACTTC.

This clonotype was seen more than once but under ten times. J is TRBJ2-5 and V is TRBV5-6; no clear D. Germline V lookup: CDR1 SGHDT, CDR2 YYEEEE. V was pared by 4 bases and J by 4 bases, with 11 bases between. CDR3 length equals 13 residues. CDR3 DNA sequence: TGTGCCAGCAGCGGCGCCATCCGAGAGACCCAGTACTTC. Protein sequence: CASSGAIRETQYF.